Below, 18 T cell receptor beta chains from the same sample are listed, as sequenced in a study of cytomegalovirus exposure and HLA in healthy donors. Sequencing was performed with immunoSEQ multiplex PCR; in TCRdb, only in-frame clones are kept and a portion is missing. Of under 200,000 clones listed, about 90% are singletons. What was sequenced was PBMCs. The receptor set was obtained from a man younger than 35 in good health and CMV-seropositive.

The chain recombines TRBV9 with TRBJ2-7; weak D call: TRBD2 (5 bases). Germline values: CDR1 SGDLS, CDR2 YYNGEE. This CDR3 is built from 14 residues. The V end was cut by 1 base, the J end by 0 bases, with 8 bases between. Here the CDR3 reads CASSVSTSSYEQYF. The CDR3, as DNA: TGTGCCAGCAGCGTATCCACTAGCTCCTACGAGCAGTACTTC.

V gene TRBV9 combines with J gene TRBJ1-2; D is uncertain. There are 18 residues in the CDR3. The V and J ends lost 0 bases and 0 bases respectively, with 18 bases between them. Germline-derived CDR1 and CDR2 are SGDLS and YYNGEE. The chain's CDR3 is CASSVALLPEGANYGYTF. The CDR3 DNA is TGTGCCAGCAGCGTAGCTCTATTGCCGGAGGGAGCTAACTATGGCTACACCTTC.

This clone has only a few counts. The V gene is TRBV2, the J gene TRBJ1-5; D ambiguous. The CDR3 contains 14 residues. With 2 bases removed from V and 12 bases from J, the gap between germline ends came to 17 bases. The V gene's germline CDR1 is SNHLY and CDR2 FYNNEI. CDR3 protein: CASSENVIGLGQHF. CDR3 coding DNA: TGTGCCAGCAGTGAAAACGTCATAGGACTTGGCCAGCATTTT.

The chain combines TRBV7-9 with TRBJ2-1, with D tentatively TRBD1 (6 bases). The CDR3 totals 13 residues. CDR1 is SEHNR, CDR2 FQNEAQ, per germline (reference sequence). With 3 bases removed from V and 8 bases from J, the gap between germline ends came to 11 bases. The DNA of the CDR3 is TGTGCCAGCAGCTTCACAGGGTTCGATGAGCAGTTCTTC. Translation: CASSFTGFDEQFF.

The rearrangement uses TRBV19 and TRBJ1-3; possible D gene TRBD1, 5 bases. Germline V gene lookup returns CDR1 LNHDA and CDR2 SQIVND (reference sequence). V was cut by 0 bases and J by 0 bases, with 12 bases left in between. The CDR3 consists of 17 residues. CDR3 in amino acids: CASSIDPRVNSGNTIYF. The CDR3 nucleotides read TGTGCCAGTAGTATAGATCCCAGGGTGAACTCTGGAAACACCATATATTTT.

This clone turned up a few times. The CDR3 DNA follows: TGCGCCAGCAGTGAGTACGACAGGGACGAGCAGTACTTC. This translates into CASSEYDRDEQYF. This chain uses TRBV10-2 with TRBJ2-7, with TRBD1 matching 7 bases. The CDR3 is 13 amino acids. Germline V lookup: CDR1 WSHSY, CDR2 SAAADI. Trimming took 1 base from V and 5 from J; bases not matched to a gene: 2.

The rearrangement links TRBV2 to TRBJ2-5; D is perhaps TRBD2 (7 bases). Germline V gives CDR1 SNHLY, CDR2 FYNNEI. Trimming left V 3 bases short and J 1 base short, with 12 bases between. The CDR3 is 15 residues long. CDR3 nucleotides: TGTGCCAGCAGTGACGGGGGGCAAGGCCAAGAGACCCAGTACTTC. It yields the protein CASSDGGQGQETQYF.

The J gene is TRBJ2-1, the V gene TRBV27; D is ambiguous. The germline V gene has CDR1 MNHEY and CDR2 SMNVEV (reference sequence). V shed 3 bases and J shed 10 bases, with 16 bases lying between them. The CDR3 runs to 14 residues. The CDR3 loop reads CASSFRTRSGEQFF. The CDR3 DNA is TGTGCCAGCAGTTTTAGAACGCGATCCGGGGAGCAGTTCTTC.

V gene TRBV27 combines with J gene TRBJ2-7, with D possibly matching TRBD1 (5 bases). Germline V gene sequence: CDR1 MNHEY, CDR2 SMNVEV (reference sequence). This CDR3 has 15 residues. V dropped 2 bases and J dropped 2 bases, with 13 bases sitting between them. CDR3 amino acids: CASSLRRARTYEQYF. DNA of the CDR3: TGTGCCAGCAGTTTACGCAGGGCTCGTACCTACGAGCAGTACTTC.

This clone was observed a few times. V gene TRBV7-8 combines with J gene TRBJ1-5; D call uncertain. V lost 1 base and J lost 4, with 5 bases in between. Germline CDR1 and CDR2: SGHVS and FQNEAQ. The CDR3 loop spans 13 amino acids. The CDR3 protein is CASSLVPNQPQHF. In DNA, the CDR3 is TGTGCCAGCAGCTTAGTTCCTAATCAGCCCCAGCATTTT.

The CDR3 nucleotides read TGTGCCAGCAGGGAGGGCACCGGGGAGCTGTTTTTT. Its translation is CASREGTGELFF. This chain links TRBV7-9 with TRBJ2-2; weak D call: TRBD2 (6 bases). Germline CDR1 reads SEHNR; CDR2 reads FQNEAQ (reference sequence). The CDR3 has 12 residues. Trimming removed 6 bases from V and 4 bases from J, with 6 bases in between.

This chain uses TRBV5-4 with TRBJ1-1; 11 nucleotides match TRBD1. V gave up 5 bases and J gave up 5 bases; unmatched junction bases: 8. This CDR3 has 15 amino acids. Germline loops: CDR1 SGHNT, CDR2 YYREEE (reference sequence). The CDR3: CASRVGGTGGTEAFF. Written as DNA, the CDR3 is TGTGCCAGCAGAGTTGGTGGGACAGGGGGTACTGAAGCTTTCTTT.

The chain joins TRBV6-6 to TRBJ2-7; D uncertain. This CDR3 comprises 12 residues. Germline V gene sequence: CDR1 MNHNY, CDR2 SVGAGI (reference sequence). Between the trimmed V and J ends, which lost 2 bases and 4 bases, there was a span of 6 bases. In DNA form, the CDR3 reads TGTGCCAGCAGTTACCATTTTTACGAGCAGTACTTC. This translates into CASSYHFYEQYF.

The chain has TRBV7-9 and TRBJ2-1, with TRBD2 matching over 8 bases. This CDR3 has 19 amino acids. Trimming cost V 3 bases and J 0 bases; bases outside gene matches: 13. Germline V gene sequence: CDR1 SEHNR, CDR2 FQNEAQ (reference sequence). The CDR3 DNA reads as TGTGCCAGCAGCTTGTCCTTCCTAGCGGGCCTAAGCTCCTACAATGAGCAGTTCTTC. As protein: CASSLSFLAGLSSYNEQFF.

This rearrangement joins TRBV19 to TRBJ2-2, with a weak D call TRBD2 (7 bases). The V gene lost 3 bases and the J gene lost 1 base, with 15 bases spanning the gap. Germline loops: CDR1 LNHDA, CDR2 SQIVND (reference sequence). This CDR3 comprises 17 residues. In DNA, the CDR3 is TGTGCCAGTAGTATCCCTAGGGGGAGGGGGAACACCGGGGAGCTGTTTTTT. It translates to CASSIPRGRGNTGELFF.

The rearrangement links TRBV7-2 to TRBJ2-1, with TRBD1 identical over 7 bases. CDR3 length: 15 amino acids. Germline V gene data show CDR1 as SGHTA and CDR2 as FQGNSA. V shed 5 bases, J shed 0 bases, and the junction held 4 bases outside the gene matches. The chain's CDR3 is CASSPDRSSYNEQFF. In nucleotides, the CDR3 is TGTGCCAGCAGCCCGGACAGGAGCTCCTACAATGAGCAGTTCTTC.

The chain uses TRBV19 and TRBJ2-5, with TRBD1 as a possible D gene (6 bases). With 3 bases removed from V and 1 base from J, the gap between germline ends came to 15 bases. The CDR3 extends over 16 amino acids. Germline V lookup: CDR1 LNHDA, CDR2 SQIVND (reference sequence). CDR3 bases: TGTGCCAGTAGTATTGGTGGGGGACACACCCAAGAGACCCAGTACTTC. The encoded protein is CASSIGGGHTQETQYF. Full variable domain (missing parts from reference TRBV19 and TRBJ2-5): DGGITQSPKYLFRKEGQNVTLSCEQNLNHDAMYWYRQDPGQGLRLIYYSQIVNDFQKGDIAEGYSVSREKKESFPLTVTSAQKNPTAFYLCASSIGGGHTQETQYFGPGTRLLVL.

The V and J genes are TRBV6-1 and TRBJ2-3, with 13 bases fitting TRBD2. Germline CDR1 MNHNS, CDR2 SASEGT. V lost 7 bases, J lost 3 bases, and 4 bases stayed unmatched. The CDR3 contains 15 residues. This chain's CDR3 is CASIAGLAGTDTQYF. The CDR3 DNA sequence: TGTGCCAGCATCGCGGGACTAGCGGGAACAGATACGCAGTATTTT.